Listed below are T cell receptor beta chains from one sample, sequenced in a study of blood T cell repertoires in COVID-19. Clones were read by immunoSEQ multiplex PCR, and TCRdb kept only the in-frame ones, dropping some. The sample contains under 25,000 clones, about 90% of which appear only once. The sequencing sample was made of peripheral blood. The receptor set was obtained from a man between 65 and 79 years old in a cohort sampled during active COVID-19. The CDR3 runs from the conserved cysteine through the conserved F or W. D genes are given only for firm matches. Only some rows state a clone size, as once, few, many or a class for expanded clones.

size,V,J,D,CDR3,DNA
.,TRBV11-2,TRBJ2-1,.,CASSLEPGSGEQFF,TGTGCCAGCAGCTTAGAGCCAGGGTCAGGTGAGCAGTTCTTC
.,TRBV5-6,TRBJ1-6,.,CASSTGQWANSPLHF,TGTGCCAGCAGCACTGGACAATGGGCAAATTCACCCCTCCACTTT
.,TRBV24-1,TRBJ2-7,.,CATSDPLDEQYF,TGTGCCACCAGTGACCCCCTAGACGAGCAGTACTTC
.,TRBV7-8,TRBJ1-1,.,CASSLAVRQNTEAFF,TGTGCCAGCAGCTTAGCGGTCAGGCAGAACACTGAAGCTTTCTTT
.,TRBV2,TRBJ1-1,.,CASSPHRVNTEAFF,TGTGCCAGCAGCCCACACAGGGTGAACACTGAAGCTTTCTTT
.,TRBV5-1,TRBJ2-7,.,CASSSGTLPYEQYF,TGCGCCAGCAGCTCCGGGACACTCCCCTACGAGCAGTACTTC
.,TRBV27,TRBJ2-5,.,CASNSYGTSQETQYF,TGTGCCAGCAATTCCTACGGGACAAGCCAAGAGACCCAGTACTTC
.,TRBV3-1/TRBV3-2,TRBJ2-2,TRBD1,CASSPSGQGAAGELFF,TGTGCCAGCAGCCCTTCCGGACAGGGGGCCGCCGGGGAGCTGTTTTTT
.,TRBV27,TRBJ1-5,TRBD1,CASSLSVRGHQPQHF,TGTGCCAGCAGTTTATCAGTCAGGGGGCATCAGCCCCAGCATTTT
.,TRBV10-3,TRBJ2-7,TRBD2,CAISESLGGGYYEQYF,TGTGCCATCAGTGAGTCCCTCGGGGGAGGGTACTACGAGCAGTACTTC
.,TRBV12-5,TRBJ2-1,TRBD2,CASGFLGTSGSYEQFF,TGTGCTAGTGGTTTCTTGGGGACTAGCGGGAGCTATGAGCAGTTCTTC
.,TRBV19,TRBJ2-2,.,CASSTQGNTGELFF,TGTGCCAGTAGTACTCAGGGGAACACCGGGGAGCTGTTTTTT
.,TRBV11-3,TRBJ1-3,.,CASSPGGSSGNTIYF,TGTGCCAGCAGCCCAGGTGGGAGCTCTGGAAACACCATATATTTT
.,TRBV6-5,TRBJ2-3,TRBD1,CASQDRNTDTQYF,TGTGCCAGCCAGGACAGGAACACAGATACGCAGTATTTT
few,TRBV18,TRBJ1-5,TRBD1,CASSATGEGNQPQHF,TGTGCCAGCTCAGCGACAGGGGAAGGCAATCAGCCCCAGCATTTT
.,TRBV7-2,TRBJ1-1,.,CASSQTWAINTEAFF,TGTGCCAGCAGCCAAACATGGGCCATCAACACTGAAGCTTTCTTT
.,TRBV7-2,TRBJ2-7,.,CASSLAHSYEQYF,TGTGCCAGCAGCTTAGCTCACTCCTACGAGCAGTACTTC
.,TRBV7-3,TRBJ2-2,.,CASRKAGTQNTGELFF,TGTGCCAGCAGAAAGGCCGGGACTCAGAACACCGGGGAGCTGTTTTTT
.,TRBV5-1,TRBJ2-7,TRBD1,CASSFHAGGNYEQYF,TGCGCCAGCAGCTTTCACGCAGGGGGCAACTACGAGCAGTACTTC
.,TRBV2,TRBJ1-1,TRBD1,CASSGGQGAGTEAFF,TGTGCCAGCAGTGGCGGACAGGGGGCTGGGACTGAAGCTTTCTTT
.,TRBV28,TRBJ1-1,TRBD1,CASSLSDRVAFF,TGTGCCAGCAGTTTATCCGACAGGGTTGCTTTCTTT
.,TRBV2,TRBJ2-3,.,CASSDREFDTQYF,TGTGCCAGCAGTGATAGGGAGTTCGATACGCAGTATTTT
.,TRBV28,TRBJ2-3,TRBD2,CASITSGRLADTQYF,TGTGCCAGCATTACTAGCGGGAGGTTAGCAGATACGCAGTATTTT
.,TRBV18,TRBJ1-1,.,CASSPQGTNTEAFF,TGTGCCAGCTCACCCCAGGGCACGAACACTGAAGCTTTCTTT
.,TRBV5-4,TRBJ2-7,TRBD2,CASSPRPSGSYEQYF,TGTGCCAGCAGCCCGCGTCCTAGCGGGTCTTACGAGCAGTACTTC
.,TRBV7-9,TRBJ1-2,.,CASSLDLVNYGYTF,TGTGCCAGCAGCTTAGATTTAGTTAACTATGGCTACACCTTC
once,TRBV10-3,TRBJ2-7,TRBD2,CAIRTGTSGRASEQYF,TGTGCCATCAGGACCGGGACTAGCGGGAGGGCCTCCGAGCAGTACTTC
.,TRBV3-1/TRBV3-2,TRBJ1-6,.,CASSQPGRGDSPLHF,TGTGCCAGCAGCCAACCGGGTAGGGGCGATTCACCCCTCCACTTT
.,TRBV19,TRBJ2-3,TRBD2,CASSGGLAGEGDTQYF,TGTGCCAGTAGTGGGGGACTAGCGGGAGAAGGAGATACGCAGTATTTT
.,TRBV5-5,TRBJ1-5,TRBD1,CASSTGQGDNQPQHF,TGTGCCAGCAGCACTGGACAGGGGGATAATCAGCCCCAGCATTTT
few,TRBV3-1/TRBV3-2,TRBJ2-3,TRBD2,CASSQIGLAGVYSDTQYF,TGTGCCAGCAGCCAGATCGGACTAGCGGGAGTGTATTCAGATACGCAGTATTTT
.,TRBV5-1,TRBJ2-7,.,CASRPTWASYEQYF,TGCGCCAGCAGACCCACCTGGGCTTCCTACGAGCAGTACTTC
.,TRBV6-5,TRBJ2-5,.,CATRHREGGETQYF,TGTGCCACCCGACACAGGGAAGGTGGAGAGACCCAGTACTTC
once,TRBV7-2,TRBJ2-3,TRBD1,CASSLAGGGQGATDTQYF,TGTGCCAGCAGCTTAGCGGGTGGAGGACAGGGGGCTACAGATACGCAGTATTTT
.,TRBV5-1,TRBJ2-7,TRBD1,CASSFTGAGSYEQYF,TGCGCCAGCAGCTTTACAGGGGCGGGCTCCTACGAGCAGTACTTC
.,TRBV10-2,TRBJ1-1,.,CASSKKTGNTEAFF,TGCGCCAGCAGCAAAAAAACCGGGAACACTGAAGCTTTCTTT
.,TRBV5-1,TRBJ1-1,.,CASSRGQMGSTEAFF,TGCGCCAGCAGCCGAGGACAGATGGGATCCACTGAAGCTTTCTTT
.,TRBV9,TRBJ2-5,.,CASSRDTDQETQYF,TGTGCCAGCAGCCGGGACACCGATCAAGAGACCCAGTACTTC
.,TRBV3-1/TRBV3-2,TRBJ2-7,.,CASSQARGEQYF,TGTGCCAGCAGCCAAGCCAGGGGCGAGCAGTACTTC
.,TRBV5-1,TRBJ1-2,.,CASSLTGSSYGYTF,TGCGCCAGCAGCCTAACCGGGAGCTCCTATGGCTACACCTTC
.,TRBV19,TRBJ1-1,.,CASSISGALNTEAFF,TGTGCCAGTAGTATCTCAGGCGCGCTGAACACTGAAGCTTTCTTT
.,TRBV5-5,TRBJ2-2,TRBD1,CASSLNARGTDTGELFF,TGTGCCAGCAGCTTAAACGCAAGGGGGACAGACACCGGGGAGCTGTTTTTT
.,TRBV9,TRBJ1-3,.,CASSVGPGRGSTGNTIYF,TGTGCCAGCAGCGTAGGCCCGGGGAGGGGGTCGACTGGAAACACCATATATTTT
once,TRBV2,TRBJ1-5,.,CASSGPGGKNQPQHF,TGTGCCAGCAGTGGACCCGGCGGAAAAAATCAGCCCCAGCATTTT
.,TRBV5-6,TRBJ2-5,TRBD1,CASLKTGAETQYF,TGTGCCAGCCTTAAGACAGGGGCCGAGACCCAGTACTTC
.,TRBV4-1,TRBJ2-7,TRBD1,CASSPGQAWDEQYF,TGCGCCAGCAGCCCAGGACAGGCCTGGGACGAGCAGTACTTC
.,TRBV25-1,TRBJ1-4,.,CASSVLGRGVDNEKLFF,TGTGCCAGCAGTGTACTAGGCAGGGGTGTGGATAATGAAAAACTGTTTTTT
.,TRBV7-9,TRBJ2-1,TRBD1,CASPPGQGVSYNEQFF,TGTGCCAGCCCTCCAGGACAGGGTGTTTCCTACAATGAGCAGTTCTTC
few,TRBV28,TRBJ2-1,TRBD2,CASSPLAGSSYNEQFF,TGTGCCAGCAGTCCCCTAGCGGGAAGCTCCTACAATGAGCAGTTCTTC
.,TRBV5-1,TRBJ1-2,TRBD1,CASSPRTGLNYGYTF,TGCGCCAGCAGCCCAAGGACAGGGCTGAACTATGGCTACACCTTC
.,TRBV7-9,TRBJ1-4,TRBD1,CASSPETGISEKLFF,TGTGCCAGCAGCCCAGAGACAGGGATTAGTGAAAAACTGTTTTTT
.,TRBV5-1,TRBJ1-4,TRBD1,CASSPRGPPNEKLFF,TGCGCCAGCAGCCCCAGGGGGCCTCCTAATGAAAAACTGTTTTTT
.,TRBV3-1/TRBV3-2,TRBJ1-4,.,CASSQDLGSLFF,TGTGCCAGCAGCCAAGATCTCGGGAGTCTGTTTTTT
once,TRBV7-2,TRBJ1-4,TRBD1,CASSLYPQGAGATNEKLFF,TGTGCCAGCAGCTTGTACCCGCAGGGGGCCGGGGCAACTAATGAAAAACTGTTTTTT
.,TRBV15,TRBJ2-7,TRBD1,CATSRDTGAYEQYF,TGTGCCACCAGCAGAGATACAGGGGCCTACGAGCAGTACTTC
once,TRBV12-3/TRBV12-4,TRBJ2-7,.,CASSLGGSEQYF,TGTGCCAGCAGTTTAGGAGGGTCCGAGCAGTACTTC
.,TRBV6-4,TRBJ1-2,.,CASNDGGNYGYTF,TGTGCCAGCAACGACGGGGGAAACTATGGCTACACCTTC
.,TRBV3-1/TRBV3-2,TRBJ2-5,.,CASSQGTARVETQYF,TGTGCCAGCAGCCAAGGGACAGCCAGGGTGGAGACCCAGTACTTC
.,TRBV4-2,TRBJ2-3,.,CASMRSLGASLTDTQYF,TGTGCCAGCATGAGGTCCCTGGGGGCTAGCCTTACAGATACGCAGTATTTT